What follows describes a single T cell receptor (beta chain). Its antigen is not identified. Libraries were prepared by immunoSEQ multiplex PCR; TCRdb keeps only in-frame clonotypes and omits some of them. The sample includes 56,000 or so clones, more than 80% of them seen just once. Donors came from a validation cohort of over a hundred subjects, distinct from the first 666-subject cohort. This CDR3 spans 17 amino acids. Germline CDR1 reads SGHTA; CDR2 reads FQGNSA. V was clipped by 1 base and J by 4 bases; unmatched bases: 2. The data stem from a study of cytomegalovirus exposure and HLA in healthy donors. Study-wide points: First-cohort TCR clusters were later found to tend to co-occur in the roughly 110 validation repertoires. Some TCR beta chains (roughly 160 of them) were listed as cytomegalovirus-associated.

The clonotype was recovered from a man aged 18 to 30 in good health and CMV-seronegative. The sample was PBMCs. The chain carries TRBV7-2 and TRBJ2-1; 15 bases map to TRBD2. DNA of the CDR3: TGTGCCAGCAGCTTAGTTGGGACTAGCGGGGGGTACAATGAGCAGTTCTTC. This gives the protein CASSLVGTSGGYNEQFF.